What follows are 3 T cell receptor beta chains derived from one specimen sequenced in a study of Ad26.COV2.S vaccination and SARS-CoV-2 variants. The data were produced by immunoSEQ multiplex PCR, yet TCRdb's version contains in-frame clones alone and is incomplete. The sample lists about 180,000 clones, 70% to 90% occurring once. Specimen: peripheral blood, collected after recovery from COVID-19. Receptors originate from a human donor who had recovered from COVID-19.

The chain carries TRBV7-9 and TRBJ1-3, with TRBD1 as a possible D gene (5 bases). Per the germline V gene, CDR1 is SEHNR and CDR2 is FQNEAQ (reference sequence). CDR3 length: 18 amino acids. V dropped 2 bases and J dropped 1 base, with 18 bases sitting between them. CDR3 bases: TGTGCCAGCAGCTTATACGGGACGGCCTCAAATTCTGGAAACACCATATATTTT. Translation: CASSLYGTASNSGNTIYF.

This clone was found once. The chain is built from TRBV6-5 and TRBJ2-1, with a weak D call TRBD1 (6 bases). This CDR3 has 14 amino acids. Trimming took 5 bases from V and 9 from J, leaving 17 bases between them. Looked up from germline, CDR1 is MNHEY and CDR2 is SVGAGI. The CDR3 nucleotides are TGTGCCAGCAGTAAGAGGGGGTTACGGGTTGAGCAGTTCTTC. It specifies CASSKRGLRVEQFF.

In this sample, this clone turned up once. This chain joins TRBV3-1 (or the pseudogene TRBV3-2) and TRBJ2-7, with D perhaps matching TRBD2 (6 bases). CDR1 LGHDT and CDR2 YNNKEL come from the germline V gene (reference sequence). CDR3 size: 14 residues. Trimming removed 1 base at V and 3 bases at J, with 10 bases between. The CDR3 is CASSQGQGGYEQYF. DNA of the CDR3: TGTGCCAGCAGCCAAGGGCAGGGAGGCTACGAGCAGTACTTC.